Described below is a single T cell receptor (beta chain) sequence and its context. Its target is unknown. TCR beta CDR3 regions were amplified from RNA transcripts. An initial RT-PCR round employing HTBI primers preceded a second-round multiplex PCR. From the multiplex PCR reads, TCRdb called clonotypes with MiXCR, one entry per CDR3 protein. Of roughly 600,000 distinct CDR3 sequences in the sample, less than 45% were seen once. This sample was taken from a study of Graves' ophthalmopathy and Graves' hyperthyroidism. The CDR3 runs to 17 residues. V shed 4 bases, J shed 3 bases, and the junction held 14 bases outside the gene matches. CDR1 and CDR2 (germline): ENHRY, SYGVKD. Points from the study as a whole: The authors also found most expanded thyroid clonotypes above 0.001 frequency in blood.

Diagnosis used clinical symptoms, serum thyroxine, TRAb, thyroid ultrasound and orbital computed tomography. The rearrangement joins TRBV10-3 to TRBJ1-2; 7 bases are shared with TRBD1. The source of this sequence is an adult man with Graves' hyperthyroidism. Sequencing was performed on peripheral blood or thyroid tissue (not recorded which). Here the CDR3 reads CAISASWATGTYYGYTF. The CDR3 DNA reads as TGTGCCATCAGTGCGTCCTGGGCGACAGGGACCTACTATGGCTACACCTTC.